This entry lists 21 T cell receptor beta chains sequenced from one sample in a study of blood T cell repertoires in COVID-19. The repertoire was sequenced with immunoSEQ multiplex PCR; TCRdb's copy has only in-frame clones and lacks some. The sample has 30,000 to 40,000 clones; approximately 80% are singletons. The sequencing input was peripheral blood. These receptors all come from a man older than 75 with acute or convalescent COVID-19.

V is TRBV10-2 and J is TRBJ1-6; D gene ambiguous. V lost 2 bases and J 2 bases, leaving 10 bases between the germline ends. The CDR3 is 16 amino acids. The germline V gene has CDR1 WSHSY and CDR2 SAAADI. The CDR3: CASSEVAGTYNSPLHF. The CDR3 coding sequence is TGCGCCAGCAGTGAGGTGGCGGGGACCTATAATTCACCCCTCCACTTT.

V is TRBV9 and J is TRBJ2-5; 7 bases line up with TRBD2. Germline CDR1 reads SGDLS; CDR2 reads YYNGEE. J lost 5 bases, V lost 1 base, and 8 bases had no gene match. The CDR3 spans 15 residues. The CDR3 loop reads CASSVWGGPSETQYF. The DNA of the CDR3 is TGTGCCAGCAGCGTATGGGGGGGACCTTCTGAGACCCAGTACTTC.

A single count supports this clone. The rearrangement links TRBV9 to TRBJ2-3; 12 nucleotides match TRBD2. The CDR3 sequence is 16 residues long. Germline values: CDR1 SGDLS, CDR2 YYNGEE. J lost 1 base, V lost 0 bases, and 0 bases had no gene match. CDR3 residues: CASSVGLAGGTDTQYF. The CDR3 nucleotides are TGTGCCAGCAGCGTAGGACTAGCGGGGGGCACAGATACGCAGTATTTT.

The V call is TRBV4-3, the J call TRBJ2-2, with a weak D call TRBD2 (6 bases). Germline lookup yields CDR1 LGHNA and CDR2 YSLEER. The length of the CDR3 is 16 residues. V dropped 5 bases and J dropped 2 bases, with 15 bases sitting between them. The CDR3 reads CASSYARDLNTGELFF. CDR3 nucleotides: TGCGCCAGCAGCTACGCCAGGGACTTAAACACCGGGGAGCTGTTTTTT.

This rearrangement joins TRBV11-2 to TRBJ2-7; 7 bases are shared with TRBD1. The CDR3 runs 16 residues. The germline gives CDR1 SGHAT, CDR2 FQNNGV. The V and J ends lost 0 bases and 2 bases, in that order; junction bases with no gene match: 7. The CDR3 DNA is TGTGCCAGCAGCTTAGACCGGGGACAGAAAACCTACGAGCAGTACTTC. Translation gives CASSLDRGQKTYEQYF.

V gene TRBV4-2 combines with J gene TRBJ2-1, with 11 nucleotides matching TRBD2. This CDR3 spans 18 amino acids. The junction had 9 bases not matched to a gene; V was cut back by 3 bases and J by 2 bases. Germline CDR1 LGHNA, CDR2 YNFKEQ. CDR3 nucleotides: TGTGCCAGCAGCCAGGATGAGACTAGCGGGACTGCCTACAATGAGCAGTTCTTC. It encodes CASSQDETSGTAYNEQFF.

The V call is TRBV7-6, the J call TRBJ2-5, with TRBD1 identical over 7 bases. This CDR3 comprises 18 residues. Germline V gene lookup returns CDR1 SGHVS and CDR2 FNYEAQ. The trim removed 5 bases at V and 1 base at J, leaving 16 bases unmatched. The CDR3: CASSRPSGTATFQETQYF. CDR3 in DNA: TGTGCCAGCAGCCGCCCCTCCGGGACAGCGACCTTCCAAGAGACCCAGTACTTC.

J is TRBJ1-1 and V is TRBV15; 7 bases are a match to TRBD1. V gave up 3 bases and J gave up 5 bases; unmatched junction bases: 9. This CDR3 is built from 15 residues. Per the germline V gene, CDR1 is LNHNV and CDR2 is YYDKDF (reference sequence). The CDR3, as DNA: TGTGCCACCAGCAGGGCAACAGGGGCCAGGACTGAAGCTTTCTTT. Protein product: CATSRATGARTEAFF. Looking up the rest from reference TRBV15 and TRBJ1-1 gives the full variable domain: DAMVIQNPRYQVTQFGKPVTLSCSQTLNHNVMYWYQQKSSQAPKLLFHYYDKDFNNEADTPDNFQSRRPNTSFCFLDIRSPGLGDTAMYLCATSRATGARTEAFFGQGTRLTVV.

CDR3 residues: CASSLNHQGNSPLHF. For the CDR3, the DNA is TGTGCCAGCAGCTTAAATCACCAGGGGAATTCACCCCTCCACTTT. The chain links TRBV13 to TRBJ1-6, with a possible D match to TRBD1 (6 bases). Trimming removed 2 bases at V and 7 bases at J, with 12 bases between. Germline V gene sequence: CDR1 PRHDT, CDR2 FYEKMQ (reference sequence). The CDR3 consists of 15 residues.

The chain couples TRBV19 to TRBJ2-1, with 13 bases matching TRBD2. Germline CDR1 LNHDA, CDR2 SQIVND (reference sequence). The V gene end was trimmed by 11 bases and the J gene end by 6 bases; junction bases not matched to a gene: 16. The CDR3 is made up of 17 amino acids. Here the CDR3 DNA reads TGTGCCTGTTCGGGACTAGCGGGACCTAGCCCTGTCAATGAGCAGTTCTTC. This codes for CACSGLAGPSPVNEQFF.

The chain has TRBV7-3 and TRBJ2-1; D possibly corresponds to TRBD1 (5 bases). Trimming took off 0 bases at V and 7 bases at J, with 7 bases between the two ends. Germline V gene lookup returns CDR1 SGHTA and CDR2 FQGTGA. CDR3 size: 13 residues. The CDR3 DNA sequence: TGTGCCAGCAGCTTAACCCAGGGTAATGAGCAGTTCTTC. Its protein is CASSLTQGNEQFF.

This clone was seen a handful of times. V gene TRBV5-4 combines with J gene TRBJ2-2; D possibly corresponds to TRBD1 (6 bases). Germline CDR1 and CDR2: SGHNT and YYREEE (reference sequence). The CDR3 runs 14 residues. With 5 bases removed from V and 4 bases from J, the gap between germline ends came to 12 bases. The CDR3 region is CASRTGSGTGELFF. For the CDR3, the DNA is TGTGCCAGCAGAACAGGGAGCGGCACCGGGGAGCTGTTTTTT.

The chain recombines TRBV25-1 with TRBJ2-7; 7 bases agree with TRBD2. The ends lost 3 bases at V and 3 bases at J; junction bases unmatched: 2. Germline V gene lookup returns CDR1 MGHDK and CDR2 SYGVNS. CDR3 length: 13 amino acids. The CDR3 spells CASSEGRGYEQYF. The CDR3 DNA sequence: TGTGCCAGCAGTGAGGGGAGGGGCTACGAGCAGTACTTC.

The chain couples TRBV14 to TRBJ1-1; no firm D call. Germline V lookup: CDR1 SGHDN, CDR2 FVKESK. The CDR3 spans 13 residues. Trimming pared 0 bases from V and 1 base from J, leaving 3 bases between. Here the CDR3 reads CASSQEQNTEAFF. The CDR3 coding sequence is TGTGCCAGCAGCCAAGAACAGAACACTGAAGCTTTCTTT.

V and J are TRBV4-1 and TRBJ1-5; D perhaps matches TRBD1 (6 bases). The CDR3 has 16 residues. V lost 0 bases to trimming and J lost 2 bases, with 11 bases between them. CDR1 and CDR2 from the germline V gene are MGHRA and YSYEKL. CDR3 in amino acids: CASSQDRGRGNQPQHF. The CDR3 DNA reads as TGCGCCAGCAGCCAAGACAGGGGCCGTGGCAATCAGCCCCAGCATTTT.

This chain uses TRBV3-1 (or the pseudogene TRBV3-2) with TRBJ2-7; 10 positions agree with TRBD2. Germline values: CDR1 LGHDT, CDR2 YNNKEL (reference sequence). This CDR3 region has 17 residues. V dropped 1 base and J dropped 1; count of bases not matched to a gene: 7. This CDR3 reads CASSQGGLAGVSYEQYF. The DNA for the CDR3 is TGTGCCAGCAGCCAAGGGGGGCTAGCGGGAGTGTCCTACGAGCAGTACTTC.

V gene TRBV6-5 combines with J gene TRBJ2-7; 7 bases fit TRBD1. The V segment lost 2 bases and the J segment 4 bases; nucleotides outside the gene matches: 2. The CDR3 is 13 amino acids. Germline-derived CDR1 and CDR2 are MNHEY and SVGAGI. CDR3 coding DNA: TGTGCCAGCAGTTACACGACAGGGTACGAGCAGTACTTC. Protein sequence: CASSYTTGYEQYF.

This clone was detected once. This rearrangement joins TRBV5-6 to TRBJ2-7, with TRBD1 matching 12 bases. V shed 4 bases, J shed 5 bases, and the junction held 4 bases outside the gene matches. Per the germline V gene, CDR1 is SGHDT and CDR2 is YYEEEE. The CDR3 contains 14 residues. The CDR3 region has the DNA TGTGCCAGCAGCCCCTGGGACAGGGGGCACGAGCAGTACTTC. Translated: CASSPWDRGHEQYF.

The chain links TRBV5-1 to TRBJ1-5; 10 bases are a match to TRBD1. Germline loops: CDR1 SGHRS, CDR2 YFSETQ. The CDR3 runs 15 residues. Trimming took 0 bases from V and 5 from J; bases not matched to a gene: 2. As DNA, the CDR3 is TGCGCCAGCAGCTTGGAGGGGACAGGGGATCAGCCCCAGCATTTT. Its translation: CASSLEGTGDQPQHF. Drawing the rest from reference TRBV5-1 and TRBJ1-5, the complete variable domain is KAGVTQTPRYLIKTRGQQVTLSCSPISGHRSVSWYQQTPGQGLQFLFEYFSETQRNKGNFPGRFSGRQFSNSRSEMNVSTLELGDSALYLCASSLEGTGDQPQHFGDGTRLSIL.

The chain links TRBV7-2 to TRBJ1-2; 8 bases match TRBD1. The J segment lost 7 bases and the V segment lost 3 bases, leaving 13 bases of the junction unmatched. The CDR3 is 16 residues long. Per the germline V gene, CDR1 is SGHTA and CDR2 is FQGNSA. The CDR3 region is CASSLFSRQGALGYTF. The CDR3 coding sequence is TGTGCCAGCAGCTTGTTCAGTCGGCAGGGGGCCCTTGGCTACACCTTC.

The chain carries TRBV29-1 and TRBJ2-7; 7 nucleotides align to TRBD1. This CDR3 is built from 13 residues. V was clipped by 7 bases and J by 1 base; unmatched bases: 7. Germline lookup yields CDR1 SQVTM and CDR2 ANQGSEA. The CDR3 region is CSARQGHSYEQYF. DNA of the CDR3: TGCAGCGCGCGACAGGGCCATTCCTACGAGCAGTACTTC.